This T cell receptor (beta chain) is from a study of T cell therapy after organ transplantation (dated by TCRdb to the late 2010s). About the study as a whole: Therapy products were autologous CMV-specific T cells expanded in vitro for 2 weeks with a peptide pool of 30 HLA class I and II CMV epitopes. Up to 6 T cell doses were administered to patients every 2 weeks, and patients were monitored for 29 weeks after therapy was completed. Of the roughly 10 patients, eight were classified as clinical responders and two were classified as nonresponders. The median number of CMV-specific T cells given to patients was 1.92 x 10^8, delivered over 2 to 6 intravenous infusions. Long-term post-therapy blood samples were collected 20 to 29 weeks after completion of therapy. An open-label phase I trial of autologous CMV-specific adoptive T cell therapy in solid-organ transplant recipients was the basis for the study, which was a follow-up TRBV repertoire analysis. Long-term post-therapy samples were available for only about 85% of the 10 patients. Broader findings and caveats from the paper: Few detected expansions in nonresponders may reflect reduced sample coverage from poor CD8+ T cell yield. Post-therapy reconstitution appeared to include both transferred clonotypes and endogenous clonotypes not detected in the therapy products. Assessment of confounders such as concurrent antirejection and antiviral medications was prevented by the small cohort. Before therapy, nonresponders had marked clonal expansions, and after therapy the repertoires of nonresponders changed only minimally. Fold change in CD8 clonality after therapy inversely correlated with pretherapy clonality, suggesting less biased repertoires were more receptive to remodeling.

The sample's time point label, decoded: 20-29 weeks after completion of therapy. Patients were solid-organ transplant recipients with drug-resistant/recurrent cytomegalovirus. Ten trial participants were chosen for repertoire analysis on the basis of the availability of post-therapy peripheral blood mononuclear cells. Viable CD3+CD8+CD4- lymphocytes were sorted from PBMCs on a BD FACSAria III. The Qiagen DNeasy Kit was used to extract genomic DNA from sorted cells. The immunoSEQ two-step, bias-controlled multiplex PCR assay was used to amplify TRB CDR3 regions from genomic DNA. An Illumina NextSeq 500 was used to sequence the CDR3 libraries. On the authors' methods: Initial alignment and bioinformatics, including bias normalization against synthetic CDR3 analogs, were performed with the immunoSEQ Analyzer platform. Annotation of V, D and J genes was based on the definitions in the IMGT database. Additional TRBV analyses were carried out with default settings in VDJtools version 1.1.10 and the R package tcR version 2.2.1.11. For the GLIPH analysis, version 1.0 was run with default settings. To test for significant clonotype frequency changes in CDR3 sequences with at least 5 reads, a 2-sided binomial test with Benjamini-Hochberg correction (alpha = 0.01) was used. TCRdb obtained this table from immuneACCESS and retained in-frame rearrangements with V and J assigned. These tables miss some clones; where compared with another copy, unresolved V genes account for less than half of the shortfall, and the remainder is unexplained. V and J calls and clone size are copied from that table; D and trimming were computed from the DNA. This sample has tens of thousands of clones in its table, and roughly 89% of those were observed once. Under 45% of the sample rests with the top ten.

Concerning this clone: Its antigen is not yet known. One end of the junction is discordant with germline, which a read error may explain.

The cysteine opens and the phenylalanine closes a CDR3 of 14 amino acids. The entry retains the CDR3 DNA only, 42 bases that are in frame from base 1. Taken from the germline V gene, the CDR1 and CDR2 loops are MGHRA and YSYEKL. In this chain, TRBV4-1 is recombined with TRBJ2-1, and 12 junction bases match TRBD2. The receptor was isolated from a human patient who had received a solid organ transplant and had CMV disease. Once a transplant has taken place, some T cells may be donor derived. This specimen was CD8+ T cells from blood, taken after autologous CMV-specific T cell therapy. CDR3 protein: CASSQARLAGASIF. The DNA sequence is as follows: TGCGCCAGCAGCCAAGCTCGACTAGCGGGGGCATCAATCTTC.